This passage covers 8 T cell receptor beta chains from one sample sequenced in a study of patients and donors after allogeneic stem cell transplantation. Each CDR3 protein gets one entry after TCRdb re-called the RT-PCR reads with MiXCR. The data contain approximately 220,000 distinct CDR3 sequences, over 30% of them seen just once; the ten biggest clones take up around a tenth. Sequenced input: blood, either unsorted or a sorted T cell fraction (not recorded which). The receptors were gathered from a human donor who was either an allogeneic HSCT recipient or a stem cell or donor lymphocyte infusion donor (not recorded which). It is not recorded whose cells these are; they may come from a transplant donor.

This clonotype has more than one count but fewer than ten. The V call is TRBV12-3 or TRBV12-4, the J call TRBJ1-6; no definite D call. Deletions cut 1 base from V and 9 bases from J, with 7 bases between. The CDR3 is 13 amino acids. The CDR3 DNA reads as TGTGCCAGCAGTTTAGTCGAGGGTTCACCCCTCCACTTT. Its protein product is CASSLVEGSPLHF.

This clonotype was seen a handful of times. The chain joins TRBV20-1 to TRBJ1-2; possibly TRBD1 for D (6 bases). There are 14 residues in the CDR3. Germline V gives CDR1 DFQATT, CDR2 SNEGSKA (reference sequence). Trimming took 0 bases from V and 4 from J, leaving 12 bases between them. The CDR3 spells CSARDRRGGYGYTF. The CDR3 DNA sequence: TGCAGTGCTAGAGATAGACGAGGGGGCTATGGCTACACCTTC.

In nucleotides, the CDR3 is TGTGCCAGCAGCGTAGGTGGCCAGGGGGACGAGCAGTACTTC. Translated, it gives CASSVGGQGDEQYF. The chain is built from TRBV9 and TRBJ2-7, with 7 bases matching TRBD1. J lost 5 bases, V lost 0 bases, and 5 bases had no gene match. The germline V gene encodes CDR1 SGDLS and CDR2 YYNGEE. CDR3 length: 14 amino acids.

This clonotype has just a few counts. The rearrangement links TRBV29-1 to TRBJ1-2; 7 bases align to TRBD1. The CDR3 is 13 amino acids. V shed 6 bases, J shed 2 bases, and the junction held 6 bases outside the gene matches. Germline V lookup: CDR1 SQVTM, CDR2 ANQGSEA. The CDR3 bases are TGCAGCGTCGAGGGACAGTTAAACTATGGCTACACCTTC. The encoded protein is CSVEGQLNYGYTF. The complete variable domain, with remaining parts taken from reference TRBV29-1 and TRBJ1-2, reads SAVISQKPSRDICQRGTSLTIQCQVDSQVTMMFWYRQQPGQSLTLIATANQGSEATYESGFVIDKFPISRPNLTFSTLTVSNMSPEDSSIYLCSVEGQLNYGYTFGSGTRLTVV.

V and J are TRBV6-5 and TRBJ1-6, with D hard to call. The germline V gene has CDR1 MNHEY and CDR2 SVGAGI. V dropped 2 bases and J dropped 10 bases, with 15 bases sitting between them. The CDR3 spans 15 residues. The CDR3 protein is CASSYGGVRPSPLHF. Here the CDR3 DNA reads TGTGCCAGCAGTTACGGTGGGGTCCGTCCGTCACCCCTCCACTTT.

The rearrangement joins TRBV29-1 to TRBJ1-2; 9 bases map to TRBD1. Trimming at V came to 4 bases and at J to 0 bases, leaving 3 bases not matched to a gene. From germline, CDR1 is SQVTM and CDR2 ANQGSEA. The CDR3 totals 14 residues. The CDR3 protein is CSVAQGAANYGYTF. CDR3 DNA sequence: TGCAGCGTTGCACAGGGGGCGGCTAACTATGGCTACACCTTC.

This chain connects TRBV12-3 or TRBV12-4 to TRBJ1-3, with 11 bases lining up with TRBD1. V lost 7 bases and J lost 0; bases outside the gene matches: 5. This CDR3 spans 16 amino acids. CDR3 DNA sequence: TGTGCCAGCACGGGGACAGGGGGAACCTCTGGAAACACCATATATTTT. As protein: CASTGTGGTSGNTIYF.

V and J are TRBV4-1 and TRBJ2-2, with 9 bases fitting TRBD1. V gave up 4 bases and J gave up 5 bases; unmatched junction bases: 5. The CDR3 is 15 residues long. Germline V lookup: CDR1 MGHRA, CDR2 YSYEKL. The CDR3 DNA is TGCGCCAGCAGCCCACGGACAGGGGAAACCGGGGAGCTGTTTTTT. It yields the protein CASSPRTGETGELFF.